The clone carrying this TCR beta chain was picked up many times. Its antigen is not identified. Each CDR3 protein is one row after TCRdb ran MiXCR on the RT-PCR reads. Of about 500,000 distinct CDR3 sequences in the sample, roughly 7.9% were seen once. This record belongs to a study of response to subunit inactivated influenza vaccine. This CDR3 has 13 amino acids. The V gene lost 0 bases and the J gene lost 8 bases, with 9 bases spanning the gap. From germline, CDR1 is SGHRS and CDR2 YFSETQ. Notes on the study in general: Each seasonal flu vaccination may recruit only limited new T cells, authors suggested.

The V call is TRBV5-1, the J call TRBJ2-4; no definite D call. Sample: PBMCs from blood, taken about 23 months after vaccination. This TCR derives from a man aged 45-69 years who received an inactivated influenza vaccine. The CDR3 DNA is TGCGCCAGCAGCTTGGGCCAGTCGGACATTCAGTACTTC. Translated: CASSLGQSDIQYF.